The text below deals with one TCR beta chain. This clone registers as medium-sized (0.01 to 0.1%) within its sample. Its recognized antigen is unknown. The record has no base qualities; no much larger clone is one base away. This same CDR3 is encoded by further DNA sequences in the sample. Before undergoing thyroid surgery, none of the patients had been given any kind of treatment. Using T-cell receptor beta sequencing, the researchers looked back retrospectively at clinical samples from patients, gathered between about 2012 and 2018. The entry originates in a study of metastatic and nonmetastatic thyroid tumors (TCRdb year 2020). Study-level background: Repertoires were compared across peripheral blood and tumor or nodule tissue samples from malignant and benign thyroid patients. Findings and caveats that apply to the study as a whole: In both blood and tumor samples, malignant tumors were reported to have significantly higher TCR beta diversity than benign nodules.

Library construction relied on PCR. For sequencing, an Illumina HiSeq 4000 was employed. High-throughput sequencing was used to profile the TCR beta-chain CDR3 region of each patient. The authors processed their data as follows. A classifier to discriminate distant-metastatic papillary thyroid cancer patients was built from CDR3 differences across clinicopathological groups. The Shannon index was used to measure repertoire diversity, and the Morisita-Horn index was used to measure how similar tumor and blood repertoires were. TCRdb handled the public reads itself, with Q25 trimming in fastp and clone calling in MiXCR, and kept productive beta chains. The V and J calls come from TCRdb's annotation, not from the publication. A total of 20,000 to 30,000 clones appear in this sample, around 14% of them only once. Of the sample, roughly 3.4% is held by the ten largest clones. Ends trimmed: V by 6 bases, J by 4 bases; bases unmatched to a gene: 5. CDR3 length: 14 amino acids, cysteine to phenylalanine. The entry retains the CDR3 DNA only, 42 bases that are in frame from base 1. Via the germline V gene, CDR1 is MDHEN and CDR2 SYDVKM.

This TCR came from a female donor with papillary thyroid cancer or a benign thyroid nodule (not recorded which). Some clones in this sample may be carry-over from other donors' samples. The sequenced material came from blood. Recombination joined TRBV28 with TRBJ2-2, with TRBD1 identical over 7 junction bases. The CDR3: CASRNDRATGELFF. The nucleotides are TGTGCCAGCAGAAACGACAGGGCCACCGGGGAGCTGTTTTTT.